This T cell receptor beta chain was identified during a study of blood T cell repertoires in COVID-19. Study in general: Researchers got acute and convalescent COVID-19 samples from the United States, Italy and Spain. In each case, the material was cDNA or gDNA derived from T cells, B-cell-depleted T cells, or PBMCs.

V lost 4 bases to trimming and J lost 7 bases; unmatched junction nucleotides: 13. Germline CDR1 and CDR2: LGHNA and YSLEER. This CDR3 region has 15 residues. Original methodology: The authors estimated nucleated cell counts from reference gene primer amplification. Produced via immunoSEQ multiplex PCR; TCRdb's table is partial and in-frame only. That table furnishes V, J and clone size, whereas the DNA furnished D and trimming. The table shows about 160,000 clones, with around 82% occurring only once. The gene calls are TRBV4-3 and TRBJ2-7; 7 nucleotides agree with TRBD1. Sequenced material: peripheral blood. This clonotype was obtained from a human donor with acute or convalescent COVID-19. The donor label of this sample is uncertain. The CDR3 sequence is CASSLGQAHRGEQYF. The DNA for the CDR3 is TGCGCCAGCAGCCTCGGACAGGCCCATCGAGGGGAGCAGTACTTC.